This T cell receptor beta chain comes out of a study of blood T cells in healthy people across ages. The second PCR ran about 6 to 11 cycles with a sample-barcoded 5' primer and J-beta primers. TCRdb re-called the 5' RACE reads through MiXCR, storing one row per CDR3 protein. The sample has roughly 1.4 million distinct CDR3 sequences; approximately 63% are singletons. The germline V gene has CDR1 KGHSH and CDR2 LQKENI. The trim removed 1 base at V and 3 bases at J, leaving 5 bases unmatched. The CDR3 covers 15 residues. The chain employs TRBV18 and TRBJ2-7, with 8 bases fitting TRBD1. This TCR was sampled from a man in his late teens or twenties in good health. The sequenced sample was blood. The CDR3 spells CASSPLGQADYEQYF. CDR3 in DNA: TGTGCCAGCTCACCACTGGGACAGGCCGACTACGAGCAGTACTTC.